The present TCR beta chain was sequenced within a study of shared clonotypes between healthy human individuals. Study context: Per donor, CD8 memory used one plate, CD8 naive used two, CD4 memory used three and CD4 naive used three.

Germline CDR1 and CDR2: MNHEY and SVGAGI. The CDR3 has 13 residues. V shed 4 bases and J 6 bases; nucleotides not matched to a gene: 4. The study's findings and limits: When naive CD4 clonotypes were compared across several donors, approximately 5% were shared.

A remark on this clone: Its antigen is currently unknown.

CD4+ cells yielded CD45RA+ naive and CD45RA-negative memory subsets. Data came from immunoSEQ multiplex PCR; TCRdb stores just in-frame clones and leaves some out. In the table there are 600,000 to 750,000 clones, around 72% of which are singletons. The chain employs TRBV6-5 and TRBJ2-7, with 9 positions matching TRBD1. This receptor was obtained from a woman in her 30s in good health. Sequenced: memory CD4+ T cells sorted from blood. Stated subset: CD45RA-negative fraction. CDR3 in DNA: TGTGCCAGCAGTTCATCGACAGGGGGCGAGCAGTACTTC. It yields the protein CASSSSTGGEQYF.